This TCR beta chain was captured in a study of tumor-infiltrating lymphocytes in primary liver carcinoma. In the study overall: Patients comprised men and women whose ages fell between 30 and 69 years.

Extraction of RNA together with DNA used about 17-34 mg of unsorted bulk tissue. Over 85% of the cells in every tumor sample were viable tumor cells. Germline V gene lookup returns CDR1 SGHNT and CDR2 YENEEA. The germline V and J ends were trimmed by 1 base and 5 bases, with 14 bases remaining between them. The CDR3 is 15 amino acids. This clonotype was observed at least ten times. A primer in the constant region served to generate TCR beta cDNA from 450 to 600 ng of total RNA. Three nested multiplex PCR rounds, a slightly modified ARM-PCR method, built the TCR beta libraries. Forward primers for TRBV1-TRBV30 and a C-beta reverse primer served the first two PCR rounds, at roughly 10 cycles each. TCRdb reanalysed the multiplex PCR reads using MiXCR and keeps one entry per CDR3 protein. The sample comprises about 120,000 distinct CDR3 sequences, 55% to 75% of which are singletons, and 9.3% rests with the top ten.

V is TRBV11-3 and J is TRBJ2-5; a weak D match, TRBD2 (6 bases). The origin of this receptor is a woman aged 60-75 years with primary liver carcinoma and hepatitis B virus infection. The sequenced sample was liver tumor tissue from sampling region 1. Subset in this sample: tumor region T1, superior pole. CDR3 sequence (DNA): TGTGCCAGCAGCTTAGGCGGAGGGCCAGGGGAGACCCAGTACTTC. Its protein is CASSLGGGPGETQYF.